These 24 T cell receptor beta chains share one sample of origin, sequenced in a study of cytomegalovirus exposure and HLA in healthy donors. The table came from immunoSEQ multiplex PCR; TCRdb's copy has only in-frame clones and leaves some out. The repertoire holds approximately 100,000 clones, with approximately 93% as singletons. Sequencing was performed on PBMCs. Source of these receptors: a woman aged 25 to 39 in good health and CMV-seropositive.

This chain links TRBV30 with TRBJ1-1; D is possibly TRBD1 (6 bases). CDR1 and CDR2 (germline): GTSNPN, SVGIG (reference sequence). V gave up 3 bases and J gave up 8 bases, with 16 bases separating them. The CDR3 runs 13 residues. The CDR3 coding sequence is TGTGCCTGGAGGCAGACACAGGGAGGGGAAGCTTTCTTT. Translation gives CAWRQTQGGEAFF.

J is TRBJ1-5 and V is TRBV30, with D maybe TRBD1 (6 bases). CDR3 length: 13 residues. CDR1 and CDR2 (germline): GTSNPN, SVGIG (reference sequence). Trimming took 5 bases from V and 7 from J, leaving 15 bases between them. The CDR3 DNA follows: TGTGCCTGGTCCGGACAGTCCGGACAGCCCCAGCATTTT. It codes for CAWSGQSGQPQHF.

V is TRBV2 and J is TRBJ2-3; TRBD1 matches at 11 bases. Losses at the gene ends were 5 bases for V and 2 bases for J; bases not matched to a gene: 12. Germline CDR1 and CDR2: SNHLY and FYNNEI. This CDR3 spans 18 amino acids. CDR3 nucleotide sequence: TGTGCCAGCAGTAAACCCGAGGACAGGGGGCGCTTCACAGATACGCAGTATTTT. It specifies CASSKPEDRGRFTDTQYF.

The chain joins TRBV19 to TRBJ2-4, with a tentative D call TRBD2 (6 bases). This CDR3 spans 17 amino acids. V was shortened by 6 bases and J by 1 base, with 19 bases between the two germline ends. Germline V CDR1 and CDR2: LNHDA, SQIVND (reference sequence). The DNA for the CDR3 is TGTGCCAGTAGCCGAGGGACTGTAAGTGGGGCCAAAAACATTCAGTACTTC. This codes for CASSRGTVSGAKNIQYF.

The chain recombines TRBV30 with TRBJ1-4; D might be TRBD1 (6 bases). V shed 1 base and J shed 0 bases, with 6 bases lying between them. Germline CDR1 is GTSNPN and CDR2 is SVGIG (reference sequence). The CDR3 runs 14 residues. The CDR3 DNA reads as TGTGCCTGGAGTGAGGGGGCAACTAATGAAAAACTGTTTTTT. This sequence encodes CAWSEGATNEKLFF.

The V and J genes are TRBV6-5 and TRBJ2-1, with a weak D call TRBD2 (5 bases). CDR1 and CDR2 from the germline V gene are MNHEY and SVGAGI. The CDR3 contains 16 residues. Trimming cost V 2 bases and J 4 bases, with 15 bases left between them. The DNA for the CDR3 is TGTGCCAGCAGTTACCGGACTTCCGGGTGGTACAATGAGCAGTTCTTC. It specifies CASSYRTSGWYNEQFF.

V gene TRBV19 combines with J gene TRBJ2-2; possible D gene TRBD2, 5 bases. Trimming took 6 bases from V and 2 from J, leaving 16 bases between them. CDR1 and CDR2 (germline): LNHDA, SQIVND (reference sequence). The CDR3 runs to 16 residues. The CDR3 DNA reads TGTGCCAGTAGCCTAAGTCGGGGATACAACACCGGGGAGCTGTTTTTT. Translated: CASSLSRGYNTGELFF.

The chain carries TRBV27 and TRBJ2-1, with 7 bases fitting TRBD2. The CDR3 is made up of 15 amino acids. The trim removed 4 bases at V and 1 base at J, leaving 4 bases unmatched. From germline, CDR1 is MNHEY and CDR2 SMNVEV (reference sequence). CDR3 loop: CASSSSGGSYNEQFF. CDR3 nucleotide sequence: TGTGCCAGCAGTTCTAGCGGTGGGTCCTACAATGAGCAGTTCTTC.

This chain joins TRBV5-6 and TRBJ1-3, with 8 bases fitting TRBD1. The CDR3 totals 17 residues. J lost 4 bases, V lost 4 bases, and 13 bases had no gene match. Per the germline V gene, CDR1 is SGHDT and CDR2 is YYEEEE. The CDR3 region is CASSLPGRTGSGNTIYF. Here the CDR3 DNA reads TGTGCCAGCAGCCTCCCGGGCCGGACAGGGTCCGGAAACACCATATATTTT.

The chain is built from TRBV28 and TRBJ2-7; the D gene is possibly TRBD2 (5 bases). The germline gives CDR1 MDHEN, CDR2 SYDVKM. Trimming cost V 3 bases and J 3 bases, with 12 bases left between them. The length of the CDR3 is 14 residues. The CDR3 region is CASSFGAVNYEQYF. The CDR3 DNA reads TGTGCCAGCAGTTTTGGAGCGGTAAACTACGAGCAGTACTTC.

The chain links TRBV5-4 to TRBJ2-5, with a weak D call TRBD2 (6 bases). The CDR3 is 17 residues long. Germline assignment: CDR1 SGHNT and CDR2 YYREEE (reference sequence). Trimming removed 0 bases from V and 2 bases from J, with 17 bases in between. CDR3 bases: TGTGCCAGCAGCTTGGCCCGCGGGGACGTTCGGCAAGAGACCCAGTACTTC. Protein sequence: CASSLARGDVRQETQYF.

This chain links TRBV29-1 with TRBJ1-1; a weak D match, TRBD1 (6 bases). The CDR3 has 11 residues. CDR1 and CDR2 (germline): SQVTM, ANQGSEA. V was clipped by 8 bases and J by 10 bases, with 17 bases between them. CDR3 sequence: CSYRQEKGAFF. The DNA for the CDR3 is TGCAGCTATCGACAGGAGAAAGGAGCTTTCTTT.

This chain uses TRBV18 with TRBJ2-5; a weak D match, TRBD1 (7 bases). Per germline, CDR1 KGHSH and CDR2 LQKENI. V lost 0 bases and J lost 4, with 12 bases in between. The CDR3 is 15 amino acids. The chain's CDR3 is CASSPPGTAGETQYF. CDR3 coding DNA: TGTGCCAGCTCACCACCAGGGACAGCGGGAGAGACCCAGTACTTC.

The V call is TRBV27, the J call TRBJ2-3, with 9 bases identical to TRBD1. The CDR3 has 12 residues. Germline CDR1 is MNHEY and CDR2 is SMNVEV (reference sequence). After removal of 6 bases from V and 9 bases from J, the junction contained 4 bases not matched to a gene. CDR3 amino acids: CASRRGTGTQYF. The CDR3 nucleotides read TGTGCCAGCAGACGTGGGACAGGGACGCAGTATTTT.

The gene calls are TRBV18 and TRBJ2-7; 7 bases fit TRBD2. This CDR3 spans 19 amino acids. The V gene's germline CDR1 is KGHSH and CDR2 LQKENI. Trimming cost V 1 base and J 2 bases; bases outside gene matches: 17. The CDR3 region has the DNA TGTGCCAGCTCACCACGTTTCGCTCAGGCTAGCGGAGGAACCTACGAGCAGTACTTC. Translation gives CASSPRFAQASGGTYEQYF.

Only a few counts were recorded for this clone. Its ends do not fully match the called genes, so a read error is possible. The gene calls are TRBV19 and TRBJ2-7; the match to TRBD1 covers 8 bases. Germline V lookup: CDR1 LNHDA, CDR2 SQIVND (reference sequence). The CDR3 sequence is 14 residues long. Here the CDR3 reads CASSKTGAFVRLNF. The CDR3 nucleotides are TGTGCCAGTAGTAAGACAGGGGCGTTTGTCCGTCTAAACTTC.

The CDR3 nucleotides read TGTGCCAGCAGCCCCCCCGCGGGCCACGAGCAGTACTTC. It codes for CASSPPAGHEQYF. V is TRBV6-5 and J is TRBJ2-7, with a weak D call TRBD2 (5 bases). V dropped 6 bases and J dropped 5 bases, with 14 bases sitting between them. The length of the CDR3 is 13 residues. The germline CDR1 and CDR2 sequences are MNHEY and SVGAGI.

CDR3: CASSYGTSGYEQYF. The CDR3 nucleotides are TGTGCCAGCAGTTACGGGACTAGCGGCTACGAGCAGTACTTC. This chain connects TRBV6-5 to TRBJ2-7; the match to TRBD2 covers 11 bases. This CDR3 has 14 amino acids. Germline V gene data show CDR1 as MNHEY and CDR2 as SVGAGI. V shed 2 bases, J shed 3 bases, and the junction held 0 bases outside the gene matches.

The J gene is TRBJ2-1, the V gene TRBV28, with 12 bases that match TRBD2. J lost 5 bases, V lost 1 base, and 9 bases had no gene match. The CDR3 is made up of 18 amino acids. The V gene's germline CDR1 is MDHEN and CDR2 SYDVKM. The CDR3 loop is CASSLLGRGLAGHNEQFF. The CDR3 DNA sequence: TGTGCCAGCAGTTTATTAGGCCGAGGACTAGCGGGACACAATGAGCAGTTCTTC.

V usage is TRBV6-6 and J usage is TRBJ2-1; 9 bases fit TRBD1. Germline-derived CDR1 and CDR2 are MNHNY and SVGAGI (reference sequence). The CDR3 runs 14 residues. The trim removed 9 bases at V and 10 bases at J, leaving 13 bases unmatched. CDR3 coding DNA: TGTGCCAGTACGAGGGGACAGGGACGAATGGAGCAGTTCTTC. Translated: CASTRGQGRMEQFF.

This clone has only one observation. This chain joins TRBV15 and TRBJ2-2; TRBD2 matches at 11 bases. CDR3 length: 15 residues. Germline assignment: CDR1 LNHNV and CDR2 YYDKDF (reference sequence). V trimming: 0 bases; J trimming: 6 bases; junction bases outside the gene matches: 0. CDR3 sequence (DNA): TGTGCCACCAGCAGAGAACTAGCGGGAGCCGGGGAGCTGTTTTTT. Protein: CATSRELAGAGELFF. The complete variable domain, with remaining parts taken from reference TRBV15 and TRBJ2-2, reads DAMVIQNPRYQVTQFGKPVTLSCSQTLNHNVMYWYQQKSSQAPKLLFHYYDKDFNNEADTPDNFQSRRPNTSFCFLDIRSPGLGDTAMYLCATSRELAGAGELFFGEGSRLTVL.

This clone was seen more than once but under ten times. The rearrangement links TRBV21-1 to TRBJ1-5; the table's D call, TRBD1, was not checked against the DNA. TRBV21-1 is a pseudogene. The CDR3 spans 15 residues. The CDR3 DNA sequence: TGTGCCAGCAGCGCATACAGGGGTGGCAATCAGCCCCAGCATTTT. Its translation is CASSAYRGGNQPQHF.

V and J are TRBV4-1 and TRBJ1-1, with 10 bases fitting TRBD1. V was pared by 1 base and J by 3 bases, with 5 bases of the junction left unmatched. This CDR3 has 16 residues. CDR1 MGHRA and CDR2 YSYEKL come from the germline V gene. CDR3: CASSQASGQGYTEAFF. The CDR3 nucleotides are TGCGCCAGCAGCCAAGCTTCGGGACAGGGGTACACTGAAGCTTTCTTT.

The rearrangement joins TRBV9 to TRBJ1-3, with 9 bases aligning to TRBD1. From germline, CDR1 is SGDLS and CDR2 YYNGEE. Germline trimming cut 2 bases from V and 9 bases from J; bases unmatched to any gene: 21. The CDR3 length is 19 residues. The CDR3 coding sequence is TGTGCCAGCAGCGTCGTCAGCTCCCGCCGGACAGGGGACCTAAGCACCATATATTTT. As protein: CASSVVSSRRTGDLSTIYF.